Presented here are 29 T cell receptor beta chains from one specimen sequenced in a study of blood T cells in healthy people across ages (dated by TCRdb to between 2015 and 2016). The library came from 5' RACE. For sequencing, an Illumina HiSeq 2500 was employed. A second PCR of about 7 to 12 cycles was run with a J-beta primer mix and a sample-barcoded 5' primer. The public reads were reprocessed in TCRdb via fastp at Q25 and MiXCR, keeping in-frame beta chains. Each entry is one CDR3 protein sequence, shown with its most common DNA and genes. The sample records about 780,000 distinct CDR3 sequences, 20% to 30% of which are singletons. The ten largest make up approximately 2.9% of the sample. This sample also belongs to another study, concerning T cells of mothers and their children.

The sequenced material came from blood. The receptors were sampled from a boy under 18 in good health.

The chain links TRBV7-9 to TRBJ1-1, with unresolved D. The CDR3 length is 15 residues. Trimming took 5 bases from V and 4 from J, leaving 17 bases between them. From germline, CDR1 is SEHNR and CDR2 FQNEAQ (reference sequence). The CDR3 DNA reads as TGTGCCAGCAGCCCGGTAGGGCAGTACCTCACTGAAGCTTTCTTT. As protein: CASSPVGQYLTEAFF.

CDR3 loop: CASSISGNEKLFF. The CDR3 region has the DNA TGTGCCAGCAGTATCTCAGGAAATGAAAAACTGTTTTTT. The rearrangement uses TRBV12-3 or TRBV12-4 and TRBJ1-4; D is uncertain. V lost 5 bases to trimming and J lost 5 bases, with 9 bases between them. The CDR3 runs 13 residues.

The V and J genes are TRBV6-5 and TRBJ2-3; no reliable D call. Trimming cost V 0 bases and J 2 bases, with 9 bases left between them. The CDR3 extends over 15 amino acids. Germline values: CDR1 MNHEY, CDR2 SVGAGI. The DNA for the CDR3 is TGTGCCAGCAGTTACTCCTACACGTACACAGATACGCAGTATTTT. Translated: CASSYSYTYTDTQYF.

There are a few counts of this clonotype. The CDR3 DNA follows: TGTGCCAGCAGTTATAACAGGGACAATGAGCAGTTCTTC. This gives the protein CASSYNRDNEQFF. The rearrangement links TRBV6-5 to TRBJ2-5, with D maybe TRBD1 (6 bases). The end of the DNA is better explained by TRBJ2-1, so the J call may be wrong. Germline V gene sequence: CDR1 MNHEY, CDR2 SVGAGI. The CDR3 is 13 amino acids.

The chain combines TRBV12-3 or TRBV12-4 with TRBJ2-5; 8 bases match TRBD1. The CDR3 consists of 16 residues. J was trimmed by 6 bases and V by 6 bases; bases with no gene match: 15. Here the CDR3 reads CASSRQGPAETKTQYF. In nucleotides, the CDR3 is TGTGCCAGCAGCCGACAGGGGCCGGCCGAGACGAAGACCCAGTACTTC.

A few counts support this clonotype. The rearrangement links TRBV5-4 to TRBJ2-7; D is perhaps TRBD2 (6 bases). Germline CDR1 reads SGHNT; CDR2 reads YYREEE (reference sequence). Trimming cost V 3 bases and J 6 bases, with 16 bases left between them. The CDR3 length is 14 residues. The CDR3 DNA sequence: TGTGCCAGCAGCTCCGGGACCGCAGCGGGCGAGCAGTACTTC. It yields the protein CASSSGTAAGEQYF.

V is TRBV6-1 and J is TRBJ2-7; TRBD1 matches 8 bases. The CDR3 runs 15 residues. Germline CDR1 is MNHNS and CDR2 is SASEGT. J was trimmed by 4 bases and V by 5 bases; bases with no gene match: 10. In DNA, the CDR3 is TGTGCCAGCAGTCCGACCAGGACAGGGAGGTACGAGCAGTACTTC. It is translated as CASSPTRTGRYEQYF.

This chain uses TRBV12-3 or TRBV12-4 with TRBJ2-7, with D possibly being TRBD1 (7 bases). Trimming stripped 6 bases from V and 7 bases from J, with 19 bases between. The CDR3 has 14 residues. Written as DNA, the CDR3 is TGTGCCAGCAGATCGGGCCAGGGGGGTAGGGAGCAGTACTTC. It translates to CASRSGQGGREQYF.

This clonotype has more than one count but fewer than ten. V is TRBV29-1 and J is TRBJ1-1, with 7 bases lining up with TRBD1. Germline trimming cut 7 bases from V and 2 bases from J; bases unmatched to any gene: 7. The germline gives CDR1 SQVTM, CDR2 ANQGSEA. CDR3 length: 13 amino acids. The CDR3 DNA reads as TGCAGCGCCCCCGGAGGGGGCAACACTGAAGCTTTCTTT. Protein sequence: CSAPGGGNTEAFF.

The CDR3 is CASSMGALTIHGYTF. CDR3 nucleotide sequence: TGTGCCAGCAGCATGGGGGCACTCACTATCCATGGCTACACCTTC. The V and J genes are TRBV9 and TRBJ1-2, with TRBD1 as a possible D gene (6 bases). Germline V gene data show CDR1 as SGDLS and CDR2 as YYNGEE. V was pared by 4 bases and J by 6 bases, with 19 bases between. This CDR3 has 15 residues.

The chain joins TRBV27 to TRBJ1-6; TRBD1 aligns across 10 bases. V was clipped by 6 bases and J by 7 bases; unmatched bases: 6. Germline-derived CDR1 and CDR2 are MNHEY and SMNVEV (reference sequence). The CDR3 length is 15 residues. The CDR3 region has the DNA TGTGCCAGCAGAAAACTGACAGGGGGCAATTCACCCCTCCACTTT. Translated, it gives CASRKLTGGNSPLHF.

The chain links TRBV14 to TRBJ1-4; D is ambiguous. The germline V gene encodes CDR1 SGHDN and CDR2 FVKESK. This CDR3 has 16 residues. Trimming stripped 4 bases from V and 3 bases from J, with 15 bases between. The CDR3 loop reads CASSPGKLIPNEKLFF. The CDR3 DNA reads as TGTGCCAGCAGCCCGGGCAAGCTTATTCCTAATGAAAAACTGTTTTTT.

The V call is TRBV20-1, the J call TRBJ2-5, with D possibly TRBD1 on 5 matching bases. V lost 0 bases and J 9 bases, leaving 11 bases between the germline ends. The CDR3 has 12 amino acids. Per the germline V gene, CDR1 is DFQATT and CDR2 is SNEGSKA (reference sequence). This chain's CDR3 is CSARDPSTAQYF. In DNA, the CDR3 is TGCAGTGCTAGAGATCCCTCGACAGCCCAGTACTTC.

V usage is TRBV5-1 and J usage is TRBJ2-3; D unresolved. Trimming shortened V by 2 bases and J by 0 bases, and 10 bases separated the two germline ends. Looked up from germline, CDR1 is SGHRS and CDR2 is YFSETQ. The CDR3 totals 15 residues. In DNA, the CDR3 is TGCGCCAGCAGCTTCTCCACGACCAGCACAGATACGCAGTATTTT. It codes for CASSFSTTSTDTQYF.

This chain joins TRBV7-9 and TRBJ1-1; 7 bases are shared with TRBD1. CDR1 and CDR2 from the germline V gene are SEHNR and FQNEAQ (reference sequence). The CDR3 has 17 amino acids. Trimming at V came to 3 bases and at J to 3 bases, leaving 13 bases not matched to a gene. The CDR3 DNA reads TGTGCCAGCAGCTTGGTGGGACAGTCATCGGGGTACACTGAAGCTTTCTTT. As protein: CASSLVGQSSGYTEAFF.

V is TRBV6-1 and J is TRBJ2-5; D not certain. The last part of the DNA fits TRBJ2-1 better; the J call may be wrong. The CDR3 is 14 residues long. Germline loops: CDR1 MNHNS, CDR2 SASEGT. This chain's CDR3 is CASSEAGRWGEQFF. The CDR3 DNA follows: TGTGCCAGCAGTGAAGCCGGGCGTTGGGGTGAGCAGTTCTTC.

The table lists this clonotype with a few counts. CDR3 DNA: TGCGCCAGCAGCCTAAGAGCGGTCGGCTCAAATTCCTACGAGCAGTACTTC. It yields the protein CASSLRAVGSNSYEQYF. This chain uses TRBV5-1 with TRBJ2-1; D perhaps matches TRBD2 (5 bases). Matching the DNA end better, TRBJ2-7 makes the J call doubtful. CDR1 SGHRS and CDR2 YFSETQ come from the germline V gene. The CDR3 runs 17 residues.

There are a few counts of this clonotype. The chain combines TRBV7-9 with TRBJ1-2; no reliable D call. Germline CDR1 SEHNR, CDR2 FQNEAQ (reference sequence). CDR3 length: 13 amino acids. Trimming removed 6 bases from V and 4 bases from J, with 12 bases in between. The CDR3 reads CASRPPSAYGYTF. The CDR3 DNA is TGTGCCAGCAGGCCCCCAAGTGCCTATGGCTACACCTTC.

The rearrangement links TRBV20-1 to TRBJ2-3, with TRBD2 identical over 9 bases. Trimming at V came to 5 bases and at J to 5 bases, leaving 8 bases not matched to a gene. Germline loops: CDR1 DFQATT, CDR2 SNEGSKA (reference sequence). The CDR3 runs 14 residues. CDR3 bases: TGCAGTGCTTCTGCGGGGGGGCGTAAAGATACGCAGTATTTT. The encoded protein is CSASAGGRKDTQYF.

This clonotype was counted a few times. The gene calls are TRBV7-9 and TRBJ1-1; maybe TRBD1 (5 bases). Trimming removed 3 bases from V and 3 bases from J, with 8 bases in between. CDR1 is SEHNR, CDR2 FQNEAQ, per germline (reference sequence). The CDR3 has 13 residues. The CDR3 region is CASSLGEDTEAFF. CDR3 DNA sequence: TGTGCCAGCAGCTTGGGGGAGGACACTGAAGCTTTCTTT.

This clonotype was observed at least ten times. CDR3 region: CASRAEETQYF. CDR3 sequence (DNA): TGTGCCAGCAGAGCAGAAGAGACCCAGTACTTC. The chain recombines TRBV2 with TRBJ2-5; D is uncertain. Germline V gene sequence: CDR1 SNHLY, CDR2 FYNNEI. The germline V and J ends were trimmed by 6 bases and 3 bases, with 5 bases remaining between them. This CDR3 has 11 amino acids.

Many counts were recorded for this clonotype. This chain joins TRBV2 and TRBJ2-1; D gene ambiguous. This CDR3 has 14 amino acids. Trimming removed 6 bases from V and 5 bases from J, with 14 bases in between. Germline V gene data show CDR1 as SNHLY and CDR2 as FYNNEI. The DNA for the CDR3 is TGTGCCAGCAGGAGGCCCCCCTCGGACAATGAGCAGTTCTTC. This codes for CASRRPPSDNEQFF.

The CDR3 DNA is TGTGCCACCAGTCGCTCATCCGGGACAGGTCTCTCCAATGAGCAGTTCTTC. Encoded protein: CATSRSSGTGLSNEQFF. The chain combines TRBV24-1 with TRBJ2-1; 8 nucleotides agree with TRBD1. The V gene's germline CDR1 is KGHDR and CDR2 SFDVKD. The trim removed 6 bases at V and 6 bases at J, leaving 15 bases unmatched. This CDR3 has 17 amino acids.

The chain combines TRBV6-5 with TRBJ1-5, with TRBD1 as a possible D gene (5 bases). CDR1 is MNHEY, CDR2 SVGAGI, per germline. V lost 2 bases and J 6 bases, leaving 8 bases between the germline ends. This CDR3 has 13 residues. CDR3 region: CASSYGTGQPQHF. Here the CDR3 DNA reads TGTGCCAGCAGTTACGGGACGGGTCAGCCCCAGCATTTT.

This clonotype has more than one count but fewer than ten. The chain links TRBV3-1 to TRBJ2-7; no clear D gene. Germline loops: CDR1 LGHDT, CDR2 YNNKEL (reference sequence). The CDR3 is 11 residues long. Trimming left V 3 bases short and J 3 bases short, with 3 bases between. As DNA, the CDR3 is TGTGCCAGCAGCCACCACTACGAGCAGTACTTC. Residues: CASSHHYEQYF.

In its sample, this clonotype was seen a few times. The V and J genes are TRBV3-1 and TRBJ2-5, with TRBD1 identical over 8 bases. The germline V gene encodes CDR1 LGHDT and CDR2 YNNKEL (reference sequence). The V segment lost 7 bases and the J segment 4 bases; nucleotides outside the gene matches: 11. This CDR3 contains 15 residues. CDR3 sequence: CASKESGGRAETQYF. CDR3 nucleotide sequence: TGTGCCAGCAAAGAATCAGGGGGCCGAGCAGAGACCCAGTACTTC.

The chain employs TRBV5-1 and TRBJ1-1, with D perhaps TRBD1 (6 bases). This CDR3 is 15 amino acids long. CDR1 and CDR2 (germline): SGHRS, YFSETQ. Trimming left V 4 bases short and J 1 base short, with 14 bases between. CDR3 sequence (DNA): TGCGCCAGCAGCCATACGACAGGACCGAACACTGAAGCTTTCTTT. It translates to CASSHTTGPNTEAFF.

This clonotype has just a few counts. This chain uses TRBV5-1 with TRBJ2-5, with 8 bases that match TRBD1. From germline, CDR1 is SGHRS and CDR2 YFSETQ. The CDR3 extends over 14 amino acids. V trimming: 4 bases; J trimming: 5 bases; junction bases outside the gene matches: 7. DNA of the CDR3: TGCGCCAGCAGCACGGGACAGGAGGGGGAGACCCAGTACTTC. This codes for CASSTGQEGETQYF.

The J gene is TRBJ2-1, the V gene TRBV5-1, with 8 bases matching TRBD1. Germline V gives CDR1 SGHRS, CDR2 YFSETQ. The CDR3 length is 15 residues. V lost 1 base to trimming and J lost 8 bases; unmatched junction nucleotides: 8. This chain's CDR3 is CASSLMSGGFHEQFF. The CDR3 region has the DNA TGCGCCAGCAGCTTGATGTCAGGGGGCTTTCATGAGCAGTTCTTC.